This T cell receptor beta chain was found in a study of cytomegalovirus exposure and HLA in healthy donors (TCRdb year 2017). Turning to the overall study: An earlier analysis of 587 of the donors reported over 250 Gb of sequence data and around 120 million unique TCR beta sequences obtained from about 180 million T cells. Five DR-DQ haplotypes were handled as single units for association and clustering, since linkage in the cohort was strong. An early release covering about 600 HLA-typed donors comprised roughly 300 gigabases of sequencing data and roughly 85 million unique TCR sequences. HLA typing included class I and class II loci at four-digit resolution. Donor age, sex, ethnicity and CMV serostatus were compiled alongside the repertoire data. To predict cytomegalovirus infection status, the study brought together high-throughput TCR immunosequencing, statistical association of individual TCRs with disease status, and machine learning. The aim of the study was to test whether cataloging public T cell receptors could identify signatures of past pathogen exposure. All discovery cohort repertoires had been generated using a single sequencing platform. Of the 350 to 450 genotyped donors, over 70% fell in the genetic ancestry cluster associated with self-reported Caucasian donors. A later analysis re-examined previously published TCR beta repertoires from more than 650 donors and added high-resolution HLA genotyping to investigate patterns of TCR occurrence. A separate validation cohort of roughly 130 different subjects was used in addition to the approximately 700-subject first cohort. In an earlier analysis of a few hundred of the donors, high-throughput TCR beta sequencing was used to judge whether each TCR beta V gene segment behaved as functional or pseudogenic. Typing coverage differed by locus: A, B, C, DRB1 and DQB1 were typed in roughly 620-640 donors, DQA1 in 500 to 550, DPA1 in some 570, and DPB1 in around 440. Among 398 genotyped donors of the cohort, an average of 235,054 unique TCR beta nucleotide sequences were sequenced per donor, 15% to 20% of them non-productive. In a later genetic analysis, genome-wide SNP genotypes for about 55% of the roughly 670 donors were used, and that subset was treated as a discovery cohort. Rather than drawing on any new phenotypic data, the later analysis identified candidate immune exposures from TCR beta sequences and the way those sequences occurred across donors. The T cell repertoires of several hundred subjects were profiled by immunosequencing and related to cytomegalovirus serostatus. General study outcomes and caveats: The authors suggested that the approach could potentially be extended to other disease states and immunological phenotypes. According to a later analysis, most CMV-associated TCR beta chains appeared to be HLA-restricted, and the HLA associations seemed to be driven largely by CMV exposure. A later analysis found that TCR association rates varied across HLA loci, with DRB1 alleles showing the most associated TCRs and HLA-C alleles the fewest. While some public TCRs were present in many individuals, most TCR sequences turned up only very rarely across donors. A later analysis found that HLA-associated TCR beta chains were more clonally expanded and had lower generation probabilities than equally common non-associated chains. A further reported finding was that TCR beta sequences accurately predicted the HLA-A and HLA-B alleles for most subjects in the first cohort. In an earlier analysis of 587 of the donors, most TCR beta V segments appeared in productive rearrangements about 87% or about 30% of the time, broadly matching IMGT annotations. In a later genetic analysis, fewer N-insertions in productive TCRs were reported among donors in an Asian-associated ancestry cluster than the approximately 710-donor mean. Because HLA typing was missing for some donors at each locus, association tests included only the typed subset. Several of the top co-occurrence clusters appeared to be linked to parvovirus B19, influenza, CMV and Epstein-Barr virus, according to a later analysis. V-gene and J-gene trimming of TCR beta chains was associated with a missense DCLRE1C variant in a later genetic analysis, and the association was replicated in an independent cohort. In both the original and validation cohorts, the classifier was reported to diagnose cytomegalovirus status with high specificity and sensitivity. CMV serostatus was the only immune exposure information available for the cohort. This cohort had only TCR beta chains sequenced, and the lack of alpha or paired-chain data limited which features could be detected. The earlier analysis of about 600 of the donors excluded approximately 15 rarely observed V segments, including chromosome 9 orphons, because counts were too low. A cluster of highly shared sequence variants was judged likely to be a technical artifact of the sequencing pipeline. The study gave a list of 150 to 200 TCR beta chains associated with cytomegalovirus. Some IMGT-functional V segments, including TRBV6-2 and TRBV6-3, could not be told apart with the 87-base-pair reads, so those segments were excluded. When HLA alleles, especially DR and DQ, strongly co-occurred, TCR associations were difficult to assign to individual alleles. Specific HLA alleles were associated with over 15,000 TCR beta sequences at a false discovery rate of 0.05 in a later analysis. Correlated functional status among segregating V segments might be attributable to linkage disequilibrium, but an unknown experimental factor could not be ruled out. The presence/absence analyses assumed that sequencing depth was roughly uniform across donors, and that assumption may not be true. A few of the identified cytomegalovirus-associated TCR beta chains were confirmed in vitro to be specific for cytomegalovirus antigens.

Receptor amplification or capture employed the immunoSEQ multiplex PCR assay. For the multiplex PCR, a mixture combining 60 forward primers for TCR Vbeta segments and 13 reverse primers for TCR Jbeta segments was used. The CDR3 region of rearranged TCR beta genes was amplified from genomic DNA by a multiplex PCR assay. The Illumina HiSeq System was used to sequence the amplified TCR beta libraries as 87-base-pair reads. The published analysis was carried out like this. In a later analysis, 77 million or so unique TCR beta chains were counted across the roughly 670 repertoires, and about 9.9 million of these chains were shared by at least two donors. Raw reads were error-corrected and collapsed into unique sequences by a nearest-neighbor algorithm in which closely related sequences were merged to remove PCR and sequencing errors. To assign V, D and J gene segments, CDR3 sequences were aligned to IMGT reference sequences. For a sequence to be retained, a match of at least six nucleotides to both a V gene segment and a J gene segment was required. Rearrangements were called productive when the CDR3 lacked stop codons and stayed in frame with V and J; all others were non-productive. Following IMGT convention, CDR3 was defined as the stretch from the second conserved V-encoded cysteine to the conserved J-encoded phenylalanine. The earlier analysis of about 560 of the donors excluded any sequence lacking an unambiguous match to a single V gene segment. An earlier analysis of 587 of the donors called V segments functional above 56.7% productive rearrangements and segregating when the between-donor standard deviation exceeded 5%. A statistical classification framework was developed to diagnose cytomegalovirus status using the catalog of TCR beta chain sequences. V and J gene assignment, in a later analysis, came from comparing TCR nucleotide sequences with IMGT/GENE-DB human TR gene sequences. A later analysis assigned CDR3 sequences and most-parsimonious VDJ recombination scenarios with the TCRdist pipeline. In a later analysis, each TCR beta chain was defined by its CDR3 amino acid sequence together with its V-gene family, and reads without a unique V-gene family were excluded. As a way to deal with suspected cross-contamination and a sequencing artifact, a later analysis dropped under 600 nucleotide sequences that were highly shared and had low generation probability. For each public chain, a later analysis derived a clonal expansion index from normalized ranks of inferred template counts within each repertoire. In a later analysis, generation probabilities were computed with a VDJ recombination model fitted to out-of-frame rearrangements, and the resulting probabilities were checked against IGoR. A later analysis scored TCR-TCR, TCR-HLA and TCR-CMV co-occurrence with hypergeometric tests, applying a repertoire-size bias correction to TCR pairs. To estimate false discovery rates, a later analysis permuted the HLA or CMV assignments 20 times. In a later analysis, co-occurring TCRs were grouped using DBSCAN, with TCRdist sequence similarity added in when clustering inside HLA-allele-positive subsets. Repertoires with fewer than 30,000 or more than 120,000 public chains, plus five repertoires with anomalous nucleotide sharing, were excluded from co-occurrence clustering. The table was pulled from immuneACCESS by TCRdb, which kept in-frame rearrangements only. Such tables lose some clones; where checked, under half of the loss comes from unresolved V genes, and the rest has no known cause. For V, J and clone size, that table is used; D and trimming come from the DNA. The sample table holds 150,000 or so clones, of which around 80% were seen once. Clones ranked in the top ten supply about 3.4% of the sample.

A note on this clone: Its antigen is still unknown. Nothing much larger sits one base from this clone, and base qualities are not available.

The germline V gene encodes CDR1 MNHEY and CDR2 SMNVEV (reference sequence). V is reduced by 5 bases and J by 3 bases, leaving a spacing of 10 bases between them. The CDR3, cysteine through phenylalanine, is 13 amino acids long. Only the CDR3 portion is preserved as DNA: 39 bases, with reading frame beginning at the first base. The cohort was made up of 666 healthy bone marrow donors. Cohort members were all nominally healthy when sampled, although unrecorded immune exposures were likely present. The donor was CMV seropositive and belonged to the group of over 250 seropositive cohort members. A peripheral blood sample was collected from each donor, and TCR beta sequencing was performed on peripheral blood mononuclear cells. The Qiagen DNeasy Blood Extraction Kit was used to extract genomic DNA from the blood cell samples.

The chain is assembled from TRBV27 and TRBJ2-5, with a weak D call of TRBD2 (6 bases match). This TCR derives from a man aged 18 to 30 in good health and CMV-seropositive. The sample was PBMCs. The sequenced DNA: TGTGCCAGCAGTGGAGGGCTGGAAGAGACCCAGTACTTC. This encodes CASSGGLEETQYF.